One sample yielded the 27 T cell receptor beta chains listed below, sequenced in a study of cytomegalovirus exposure and HLA in healthy donors. PCR involved 60 Vbeta and 13 Jbeta primers. TCRdb keeps only in-frame clones here, not all; method: immunoSEQ multiplex PCR. This sample has 130,000 to 150,000 clones, with roughly 85% found just once. Specimen: PBMCs. The receptor source for this set is a male donor in good health and CMV-seronegative.

The chain links TRBV11-2 to TRBJ1-3; D is perhaps TRBD1 (5 bases). Germline V CDR1 and CDR2: SGHAT, FQNNGV. CDR3 length: 14 amino acids. V was shortened by 6 bases and J by 6 bases, with 15 bases between the two germline ends. The CDR3 DNA follows: TGTGCCAGCAGACCGGCAGGGAAAGTAAACACCATATATTTT. Its translation is CASRPAGKVNTIYF.

The genes are TRBV7-2 and TRBJ1-1; 8 positions match TRBD1. The CDR3 sequence is 15 residues long. The trim removed 5 bases at V and 5 bases at J, leaving 10 bases unmatched. Germline assignment: CDR1 SGHTA and CDR2 FQGNSA. CDR3: CASSPYLTGETEAFF. Written as DNA, the CDR3 is TGTGCCAGCAGCCCCTATTTGACAGGGGAGACTGAAGCTTTCTTT.

The rearrangement links TRBV7-2 to TRBJ1-6, with 9 bases aligning to TRBD1. The CDR3 loop spans 16 amino acids. Germline values: CDR1 SGHTA, CDR2 FQGNSA. The V and J ends lost 1 base and 7 bases, in that order; junction bases with no gene match: 5. The CDR3 bases are TGTGCCAGCAGCTTAGTAGACAGGGGGAAAAATTCACCCCTCCACTTT. Translation gives CASSLVDRGKNSPLHF.

The chain links TRBV7-3 to TRBJ2-1; 11 bases fit TRBD2. Germline values: CDR1 SGHTA, CDR2 FQGTGA. CDR3 length: 14 residues. The ends lost 6 bases at V and 12 bases at J; junction bases unmatched: 10. CDR3 DNA: TGTGCCAGCAGTAGGACTAGCGGGTCGGAGGGGCAGTTCTTC. Amino acid sequence: CASSRTSGSEGQFF. The full variable domain, completed using reference TRBV7-3 and TRBJ2-1, is GAGVSQTPSNKVTEKGKYVELRCDPISGHTALYWYRQSLGQGPEFLIYFQGTGAADDSGLPNDRFFAVRPEGSVSTLKIQRTERGDSAVYLCASSRTSGSEGQFFGPGTRLTVL.

J is TRBJ2-1 and V is TRBV7-6; 7 bases line up with TRBD2. This CDR3 has 15 residues. CDR1 SGHVS and CDR2 FNYEAQ come from the germline V gene. The ends lost 2 bases at V and 6 bases at J; junction bases unmatched: 7. This CDR3 is CASSLLAGVGNEQFF. CDR3 coding DNA: TGTGCCAGCAGCTTACTGGCGGGGGTCGGCAATGAGCAGTTCTTC.

This sequence joins TRBV27 and TRBJ1-1; TRBD1 aligns across 11 bases. CDR3 length equals 14 residues. Germline V gene lookup returns CDR1 MNHEY and CDR2 SMNVEV (reference sequence). The V and J ends lost 5 bases and 6 bases, in that order; junction bases with no gene match: 5. The CDR3 spells CASSIGQGASEAFF. The CDR3 DNA reads TGTGCCAGCAGTATCGGACAGGGGGCCTCTGAAGCTTTCTTT.

J is TRBJ2-3 and V is TRBV7-2; 9 bases match TRBD2. Germline V gene sequence: CDR1 SGHTA, CDR2 FQGNSA. CDR3 length: 15 residues. Trimming cost V 2 bases and J 4 bases; bases outside gene matches: 4. The CDR3 protein is CASSLQRGASDTQYF. The CDR3 nucleotides are TGTGCCAGCAGCTTACAGCGGGGGGCGTCAGATACGCAGTATTTT.

The CDR3 DNA reads TGTGCCAGCAGTTTTACTAGCCCGAACACCGGGGAGCTGTTTTTT. Protein product: CASSFTSPNTGELFF. The chain carries TRBV6-5 and TRBJ2-2; tentative D call: TRBD2 (6 bases). CDR3 length: 15 residues. Per the germline V gene, CDR1 is MNHEY and CDR2 is SVGAGI. V was shortened by 4 bases and J by 0 bases, with 9 bases between the two germline ends.

The chain recombines TRBV4-1 with TRBJ1-5; D possibly corresponds to TRBD1 (5 bases). The germline V gene has CDR1 MGHRA and CDR2 YSYEKL. CDR3 length equals 16 residues. Trimming left V 1 base short and J 1 base short, with 11 bases between. This chain's CDR3 is CASSQVPGKSNQPQHF. Here the CDR3 DNA reads TGCGCCAGCAGCCAAGTTCCAGGGAAAAGCAATCAGCCCCAGCATTTT.

This clone came up a few times. The chain uses TRBV15 and TRBJ2-7; 8 bases agree with TRBD1. V was clipped by 1 base and J by 0 bases; unmatched bases: 2. Germline V gene data show CDR1 as LNHNV and CDR2 as YYDKDF (reference sequence). This CDR3 is 15 amino acids long. This CDR3 is CATSRGTGSSYEQYF. CDR3 nucleotide sequence: TGTGCCACCAGCAGAGGGACAGGGAGCTCCTACGAGCAGTACTTC.

This clone showed up just once. The rearrangement links TRBV7-3 to TRBJ1-2; 9 bases line up with TRBD1. Trimming at V came to 6 bases and at J to 5 bases, leaving 7 bases not matched to a gene. The length of the CDR3 is 14 residues. Germline V gene lookup returns CDR1 SGHTA and CDR2 FQGTGA. The CDR3 protein is CASSPGTGPYGYTF. CDR3 bases: TGTGCCAGCAGTCCCGGGACAGGGCCATATGGCTACACCTTC.

This sequence joins TRBV1 and TRBJ1-1; the tabulated D call, TRBD1, remains unverified against the DNA. TRBV1 is marked as a pseudogene. This CDR3 contains 13 residues. DNA for the CDR3: TGCACCAGCAGCCGATGGCAGGGTCCTGAAGCTTTCTTT. Encoded protein: CTSSRWQGPEAFF.

V usage is TRBV6-6 and J usage is TRBJ1-3; D not certain. Trimming stripped 5 bases from V and 2 bases from J, with 16 bases between. Germline values: CDR1 MNHNY, CDR2 SVGAGI (reference sequence). The CDR3 spans 16 residues. The CDR3: CASSPLERSPGNTIYF. CDR3 nucleotides: TGTGCCAGCAGTCCTCTAGAACGGAGCCCTGGAAACACCATATATTTT.

The chain is built from TRBV25-1 and TRBJ1-6, with D maybe TRBD1 (5 bases). V lost 2 bases to trimming and J lost 4 bases, with 6 bases between them. The CDR3 is made up of 14 amino acids. Germline lookup yields CDR1 MGHDK and CDR2 SYGVNS. The CDR3 loop is CASSERQYNSPLHF. CDR3 nucleotides: TGTGCCAGCAGTGAACGACAGTATAATTCACCCCTCCACTTT.

This clone has more than one count but fewer than ten. The rearrangement uses TRBV12-5 and TRBJ2-5; tentative D call: TRBD2 (5 bases). The tail of the sequence fits TRBJ2-7 better, so the J call may be wrong. The CDR3 runs to 14 residues. Germline V gene data show CDR1 as LGHNT and CDR2 as FRNRAP. CDR3 sequence: CASGLGGGSYEQYF. The DNA for the CDR3 is TGTGCTAGTGGTTTGGGAGGAGGATCCTACGAGCAGTACTTC.

This clone was seen only once. The chain recombines TRBV7-9 with TRBJ1-3; the match to TRBD1 covers 9 bases. V was pared by 5 bases and J by 2 bases, with 4 bases of the junction left unmatched. Germline lookup yields CDR1 SEHNR and CDR2 FQNEAQ (reference sequence). The CDR3 length is 15 residues. The CDR3 loop reads CASSPRQGAGNTIYF. CDR3 DNA: TGTGCCAGCAGCCCTCGACAGGGGGCTGGAAACACCATATATTTT. The full variable domain, with the rest looked up from reference TRBV7-9 and TRBJ1-3, is DTGVSQNPRHKITKRGQNVTFRCDPISEHNRLYWYRQTLGQGPEFLTYFQNEAQLEKSRLLSDRFSAERPKGSFSTLEIQRTEQGDSAMYLCASSPRQGAGNTIYFGEGSWLTVV.

This chain uses TRBV7-6 with TRBJ1-5; 9 bases are a match to TRBD1. V was pared by 5 bases and J by 1 base, with 3 bases of the junction left unmatched. Germline V gene sequence: CDR1 SGHVS, CDR2 FNYEAQ. The CDR3 covers 15 residues. The CDR3 region has the DNA TGTGCCAGCAGCGTCGACAGGGGGAGCAATCAGCCCCAGCATTTT. This encodes CASSVDRGSNQPQHF.

This clone was seen only a few times. The chain uses TRBV5-4 and TRBJ2-2, with D perhaps TRBD2 (6 bases). The CDR3 has 14 residues. Trimming stripped 0 bases from V and 5 bases from J, with 8 bases between. Germline V lookup: CDR1 SGHNT, CDR2 YYREEE (reference sequence). The CDR3 coding sequence is TGTGCCAGCAGCTTGGACGGGGGAACCGGGGAGCTGTTTTTT. The encoded protein is CASSLDGGTGELFF. The variable domain in full, with the rest retrieved from reference TRBV5-4 and TRBJ2-2, is ETGVTQSPTHLIKTRGQQVTLRCSSQSGHNTVSWYQQALGQGPQFIFQYYREEENGRGNFPPRFSGLQFPNYSSELNVNALELDDSALYLCASSLDGGTGELFFGEGSRLTVL.

Remarks on this clone: The junction and the germline gene differ at one end; a read error may be behind it. This rearrangement joins TRBV7-9 to TRBJ1-1, with a possible D match to TRBD1 (5 bases). Germline values: CDR1 SEHNR, CDR2 FQNEAQ (reference sequence). The CDR3 extends over 13 amino acids. In DNA form, the CDR3 reads TGTTCCAGCAGCCCGACAGCAAACACTGAAGCTTTCTTT. Translation: CSSSPTANTEAFF.

The chain has TRBV5-1 and TRBJ1-5; the match to TRBD1 covers 7 bases. This CDR3 comprises 13 residues. Germline CDR1 and CDR2: SGHRS and YFSETQ. The J segment lost 15 bases and the V segment lost 0 bases, leaving 9 bases of the junction unmatched. CDR3 region: CASSLEGDSLLHF. CDR3 DNA sequence: TGCGCCAGCAGCTTGGAGGGGGACAGCCTCCTGCATTTT.

This sequence joins TRBV30 and TRBJ2-7; weak D call: TRBD1 (6 bases). Germline lookup yields CDR1 GTSNPN and CDR2 SVGIG (reference sequence). The CDR3 covers 12 residues. V was cut by 5 bases and J by 0 bases, with 8 bases left in between. The CDR3 spells CAWGGRSYEQYF. The CDR3 region has the DNA TGTGCCTGGGGGGGCCGCTCCTACGAGCAGTACTTC.

The V and J genes are TRBV6-5 and TRBJ1-2; 8 bases match TRBD1. CDR1 and CDR2 from the germline V gene are MNHEY and SVGAGI. Trimming removed 6 bases from V and 7 bases from J; junction bases left unmatched: 13. CDR3 length: 15 residues. The CDR3 bases are TGTGCCAGCAGCCCCTCGATTACAGGGGGGGCTGGCTACACCTTC. Translation: CASSPSITGGAGYTF.

The V and J genes are TRBV5-4 and TRBJ2-1; 8 positions agree with TRBD2. With V trimmed by 3 bases and J by 4 bases, 6 bases remained unmatched. The CDR3 is 15 residues long. Germline loops: CDR1 SGHNT, CDR2 YYREEE (reference sequence). The CDR3 loop is CASSSPGTSYNEQFF. The CDR3 coding sequence is TGTGCCAGCAGCTCCCCCGGGACTAGTTACAATGAGCAGTTCTTC.

V is TRBV15 and J is TRBJ2-7; 10 positions match TRBD1. There are 15 residues in the CDR3. V shed 0 bases and J 5 bases; nucleotides not matched to a gene: 4. The germline V gene has CDR1 LNHNV and CDR2 YYDKDF (reference sequence). The CDR3 is CATSRERDRGNEQYF. The DNA for the CDR3 is TGTGCCACCAGCAGAGAACGGGACAGGGGAAACGAGCAGTACTTC.

To note about this clone: The sample contains more than one DNA sequence encoding this CDR3. This chain joins TRBV4-3 and TRBJ1-3, with D unclear. V was clipped by 1 base and J by 4 bases, with 5 bases between them. Germline V gene sequence: CDR1 LGHNA, CDR2 YSLEER. The CDR3 consists of 13 residues. The CDR3 DNA reads as TGCGCCAGCAGCCAAGGGCAAGGAAACACCATATATTTT. Residues: CASSQGQGNTIYF.

This chain uses TRBV2 with TRBJ1-1, with D unclear. Trimming left V 1 base short and J 2 bases short, with 8 bases between. The CDR3 loop spans 14 amino acids. Germline CDR1 and CDR2: SNHLY and FYNNEI. The CDR3 sequence is CASSEGSANTEAFF. Here the CDR3 DNA reads TGTGCCAGCAGTGAAGGGAGCGCAAACACTGAAGCTTTCTTT. The variable domain in full, completed from reference TRBV2 and TRBJ1-1, reads EPEVTQTPSHQVTQMGQEVILRCVPISNHLYFYWYRQILGQKVEFLVSFYNNEISEKSEIFDDQFSVERPDGSNFTLKIRSTKLEDSAMYFCASSEGSANTEAFFGQGTRLTVV.

The chain uses TRBV5-6 and TRBJ2-7, with 9 bases that match TRBD2. CDR3 length: 14 residues. V was clipped by 4 bases and J by 7 bases; unmatched bases: 9. From germline, CDR1 is SGHDT and CDR2 YYEEEE. The CDR3 spells CASSRTGLASEQYF. Written as DNA, the CDR3 is TGTGCCAGCAGCCGAACGGGACTAGCAAGTGAGCAGTACTTC.